Listed below are T cell receptor beta chains from one sample, sequenced in a study of blood T cell repertoires in COVID-19. Clones were sequenced by immunoSEQ multiplex PCR, and TCRdb holds only the in-frame ones, with some missing. The data show about 220,000 clones, around 89% seen once. The sequenced material came from PBMCs or T cells enriched from blood (not recorded which). These receptor sequences come from a woman aged 25 to 39 who had recovered from COVID-19. The CDR3 runs from the conserved cysteine through the conserved F or W. A D gene is named only where the DNA matches it firmly. Part of the rows lack a size; the others show once, few, many or a class for expanded clones.

>NA|NA|TRBJ2-2|TRBV3-1/TRBV3-2
TGTGCCAGCAGCCAAGTCGACAGCACCGGGGAGCTGTTTTTT
CASSQVDSTGELFF
>once|NA|TRBJ1-6|TRBV2
TGTGCCAGCAGGATAAGGAGCTCCTATAATTCACCCCTCCACTTT
CASRIRSSYNSPLHF
>NA|TRBD1|TRBJ1-2|TRBV27
TGTGCCAGCAGTTTCCGACAGGGCTATGGCTACACCTTC
CASSFRQGYGYTF
>NA|NA|TRBJ2-3|TRBV3-1/TRBV3-2
TGTGCCAGCAGCTTTTTGGCCACAGATACGCAGTATTTT
CASSFLATDTQYF
>NA|TRBD1|TRBJ1-2|TRBV6-6
TGTGCCAGCAGTACCCTACAGGGGGCGACAAATGGCTACACCTTC
CASSTLQGATNGYTF
>NA|NA|TRBJ2-7|TRBV7-9
TGTGCCAGCAGCTACAGGGTCTACGAGCAGTACTTC
CASSYRVYEQYF
>NA|TRBD1|TRBJ2-7|TRBV14
TGTGCCAGCAGCCCGGGTGGGACAGTCCCTTCCTACGAGCAGTACTTC
CASSPGGTVPSYEQYF
>NA|NA|TRBJ2-2|TRBV29-1
TGCAGCGTTTCGCCCTTCAGGGATCTTTCCGGGGAGCTGTTTTTT
CSVSPFRDLSGELFF
>NA|TRBD2|TRBJ2-7|TRBV4-2
TGTGCCAGCAGCCGAACCCCTGGAGCGGGGGGGGACGAGCAGTACTTC
CASSRTPGAGGDEQYF
>NA|TRBD1|TRBJ1-1|TRBV19
TGTGCCAGTAGCTTGGGACAGGGGAACACTGAAGCTTTCTTT
CASSLGQGNTEAFF
>NA|NA|TRBJ1-5|TRBV21-1
TGTGCCAGCAGCAAATCCTCGGTGGCGGCAGATAGAGTCAATCAGCCCCAGCATTTT
CASSKSSVAADRVNQPQHF
>NA|TRBD1|TRBJ1-2|TRBV6-9
TGTGCCAGCAGTTCACAGGGGGCTAGCTATGGCTACACCTTC
CASSSQGASYGYTF
>NA|NA|TRBJ1-2|TRBV19
TGTGCCAGTAGTTTGTTCTTACAGGCTAACTATGGCTACACCTTC
CASSLFLQANYGYTF
>once|NA|TRBJ1-3|TRBV9
TGTGCCAGCAGCCCGAGAGGGTCCGGTATGGGAAACACCATATATTTT
CASSPRGSGMGNTIYF
>NA|NA|TRBJ2-3|TRBV7-2
TGTGCCAGCAGCTTACGCTTGACGGGACTGTTCACAGATACGCAGTATTTT
CASSLRLTGLFTDTQYF
>NA|NA|TRBJ1-1|TRBV2
TGTGCCAGCAGTGTGTCTTTGCGGGTAAGTTGGACTGAAGCTTTCTTT
CASSVSLRVSWTEAFF
>NA|NA|TRBJ2-7|TRBV15
TGTGCCACCAGCAGCTCACAGGAGACCTACGAGCAGTACTTC
CATSSSQETYEQYF
>NA|NA|TRBJ1-5|TRBV6-2/TRBV6-3
TGTGCCAGCAGTTCCTCGCGGGGAGGGGATTTATGGCAGCCCCAGCATTTT
CASSSSRGGDLWQPQHF
>NA|NA|TRBJ2-2|TRBV19
TGTGCCAGTAGTATAGATCTTAACGGGGAGCTGTTTTTT
CASSIDLNGELFF
>NA|TRBD1|TRBJ1-2|TRBV7-6
TGTGCCAGCAGCGACATTCGACAGGGGAACTATGGCTACACCTTC
CASSDIRQGNYGYTF
>NA|TRBD1|TRBJ1-5|TRBV5-6
TGTGCCAGCAGCTTGGCGGGACAGGGCGAAGGTCAGCCCCAGCATTTT
CASSLAGQGEGQPQHF
>NA|TRBD1|TRBJ1-1|TRBV27
TGTGCCAGCAGTTCTCCGGACAGGGGACGTACTGAAGCTTTCTTT
CASSSPDRGRTEAFF
>NA|TRBD1|TRBJ1-5|TRBV19
TGTGCCAGTACTACTGGACAGGGCCTAAGCAATCAGCCCCAGCATTTT
CASTTGQGLSNQPQHF
>NA|NA|TRBJ2-1|TRBV2
TGTGCCAGCAGGGCTTACAATGAGCAGTTCTTC
CASRAYNEQFF
>NA|TRBD1|TRBJ2-3|TRBV4-1
TGCGCCAGCAGATCTTCGGACAGGGCGTCAGATACGCAGTATTTT
CASRSSDRASDTQYF
>few|TRBD2|TRBJ2-7|TRBV29-1
TGCAGCGTTGGAGGGCTAGCGGGGGGCCGTTCCTACGAGCAGTACTTC
CSVGGLAGGRSYEQYF
>NA|NA|TRBJ1-2|TRBV18
TGTGCCAGCACCCAGACACTCAGGGGCTGGGGCTACACCTTC
CASTQTLRGWGYTF
>NA|TRBD2|TRBJ2-5|TRBV11-3
TGTGCCAGCAGCCCACGTCCAGCGGGGCAAGAGACCCAGTACTTC
CASSPRPAGQETQYF
>NA|TRBD1|TRBJ2-6|TRBV11-2
TGTGCCAGCAGCTTAATTGGACAGGTGTACTCTGGGGCCAACGTCCTGACTTTC
CASSLIGQVYSGANVLTF
>NA|NA|TRBJ1-1|TRBV7-2
TGTGCCAGCAGCTCCCCACGGGGGATCGGGAACACTGAAGCTTTCTTT
CASSSPRGIGNTEAFF
>few|TRBD2|TRBJ2-3|TRBV28
TGTGCCAGCAGTTTGGCGGGGGGGCCAGGAGATACGCAGTATTTT
CASSLAGGPGDTQYF
>NA|NA|TRBJ2-7|TRBV19
TGTGCCAGTAGTACCCCGCCTATCTACGAGCAGTACTTC
CASSTPPIYEQYF
>NA|TRBD2|TRBJ2-1|TRBV6-5
TGTGCCAGCAGTTACCCCACCGGGGGGGCCGGTGAGCAGTTCTTC
CASSYPTGGAGEQFF
>NA|NA|TRBJ1-1|TRBV5-6
TGTGCCAGCAGCTATCTCCGTAACAGGGAAACTGAAGCTTTCTTT
CASSYLRNRETEAFF
>NA|TRBD2|TRBJ2-1|TRBV27
TGTGCCAGCAGTTTATGGGTAGCGGGGGGCGTTAATGAGCAGTTCTTC
CASSLWVAGGVNEQFF
>NA|NA|TRBJ2-1|TRBV5-5
TGTGCCAGCAGCCCGCGTTATAATGAGCAGTTCTTC
CASSPRYNEQFF
>once|TRBD1|TRBJ2-2|TRBV19
TGTGCCAGTAGTATCCCGGGACAGGATACCGGGGAGCTGTTTTTT
CASSIPGQDTGELFF
>NA|TRBD1|TRBJ1-1|TRBV19
TGTGCCAGTATTACCCCGGGACAGGGGGACACTGAAGCTTTCTTT
CASITPGQGDTEAFF
>NA|NA|TRBJ1-1|TRBV7-9
TGTGCCAGCAGCTTAATCAGGGGACACATGAACACTGAAGCTTTCTTT
CASSLIRGHMNTEAFF
>NA|TRBD1|TRBJ1-1|TRBV18
TGTGCCAGCTCACCAGGGACAGGGGGGAACACTGAAGCTTTCTTT
CASSPGTGGNTEAFF
>NA|NA|TRBJ1-1|TRBV6-1
TGTGCCAGCAGTGAACTGGGGGGGAGACAGAGGGCTTTCTTT
CASSELGGRQRAFF
>NA|NA|TRBJ2-5|TRBV11-2
TGTGCCAGCAGCGAGGACAGACAAGAGACCCAGTACTTC
CASSEDRQETQYF
>NA|NA|TRBJ1-1|TRBV4-1
TGCGCCAGCAGCCCCGGGACATCCTCCACTGAAGCTTTCTTT
CASSPGTSSTEAFF
>NA|TRBD1|TRBJ1-2|TRBV10-3
TGTGCCATCAGTGAGATGGGACAGGGGAGCGGCTACACCTTC
CAISEMGQGSGYTF
>NA|TRBD1|TRBJ1-4|TRBV6-5
TGTGCCAGCAGGGACAGGGGTAATGAAAAACTGTTTTTT
CASRDRGNEKLFF
>once|TRBD1|TRBJ2-5|TRBV6-5
TGTGCCAGCAGCCCGGACAGGGGCTGGGAGACCCAGTACTTC
CASSPDRGWETQYF
>NA|NA|TRBJ1-2|TRBV11-2
TGTGCCAGCAGCCTCACAGGGATCTATGGCTACACCTTC
CASSLTGIYGYTF
>few|TRBD2|TRBJ2-1|TRBV6-4
TGTGCCAGCAGTGACGGCGGGGGGGCCTCTGAGCAGTTCTTC
CASSDGGGASEQFF
>NA|NA|TRBJ1-2|TRBV7-8
TGTGCCAGCAGCTTAGGTGGGGCCCGGGGCTACACCTTC
CASSLGGARGYTF
>NA|NA|TRBJ1-5|TRBV2
TGTGCCAGCAGTGTGGAGGGGCCTGGTCAGCCCCAGCATTTT
CASSVEGPGQPQHF
>NA|NA|TRBJ1-5|TRBV2
TGTGCCAGCAGTGAAGCGCTTCTGGTGGCGAGGAGCAATCAGCCCCAGCATTTT
CASSEALLVARSNQPQHF
>NA|TRBD2|TRBJ2-5|TRBV5-6
TGTGCCAGCAGCTTCCCGGGGACTAGCGGGGGTCCACAAGAGACCCAGTACTTC
CASSFPGTSGGPQETQYF
>NA|NA|TRBJ1-2|TRBV9
TGTGCCAGCAGCCCGAGACAGTATGGCTACACCTTC
CASSPRQYGYTF
>few|TRBD1|TRBJ1-6|TRBV7-2
TGTGCCAGCAGCTTATTACAGGGGAGATCACCCCTCCACTTT
CASSLLQGRSPLHF
>NA|TRBD1|TRBJ2-3|TRBV5-1
TGCGCCAGCAGCACGGACAGGGTGGATACGCAGTATTTT
CASSTDRVDTQYF
>once|NA|TRBJ1-1|TRBV9
TGTGCCAGCAGCGGAGGCGGGAACACTGAAGCTTTCTTT
CASSGGGNTEAFF